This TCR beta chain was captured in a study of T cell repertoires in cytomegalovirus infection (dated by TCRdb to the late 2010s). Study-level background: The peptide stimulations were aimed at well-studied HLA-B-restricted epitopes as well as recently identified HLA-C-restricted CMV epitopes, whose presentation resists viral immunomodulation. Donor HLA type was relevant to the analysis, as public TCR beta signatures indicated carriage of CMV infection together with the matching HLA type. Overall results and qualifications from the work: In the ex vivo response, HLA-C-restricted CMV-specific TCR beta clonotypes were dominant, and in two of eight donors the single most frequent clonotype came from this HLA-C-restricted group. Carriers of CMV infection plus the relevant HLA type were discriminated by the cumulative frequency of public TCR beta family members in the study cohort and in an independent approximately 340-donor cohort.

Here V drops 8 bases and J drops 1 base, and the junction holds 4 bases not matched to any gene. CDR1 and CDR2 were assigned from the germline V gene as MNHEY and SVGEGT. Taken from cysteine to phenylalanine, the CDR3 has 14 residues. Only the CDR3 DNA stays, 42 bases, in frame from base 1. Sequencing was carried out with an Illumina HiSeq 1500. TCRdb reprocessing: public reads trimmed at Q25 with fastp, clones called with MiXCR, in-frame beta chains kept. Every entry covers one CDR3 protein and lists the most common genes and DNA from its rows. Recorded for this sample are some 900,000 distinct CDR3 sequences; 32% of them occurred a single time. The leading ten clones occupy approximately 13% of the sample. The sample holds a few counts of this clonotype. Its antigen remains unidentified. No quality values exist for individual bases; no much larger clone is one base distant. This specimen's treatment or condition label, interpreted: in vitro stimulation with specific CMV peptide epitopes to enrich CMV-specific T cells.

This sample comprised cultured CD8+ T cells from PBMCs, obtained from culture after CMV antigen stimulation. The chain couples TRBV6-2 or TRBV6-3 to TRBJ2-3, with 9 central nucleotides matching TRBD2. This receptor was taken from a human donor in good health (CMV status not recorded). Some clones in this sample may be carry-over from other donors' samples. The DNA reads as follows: TGTGCCAGCGTTTTAGCGGGGGGCACAGATACGCAGTATTTT. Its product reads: CASVLAGGTDTQYF.